Each of the 3 T cell receptor beta chains below was sequenced from the same sample in a study of response to subunit inactivated influenza vaccine. Each CDR3 protein is one row after TCRdb ran MiXCR on the RT-PCR reads. The data show under 950,000 distinct CDR3 sequences, 21% seen once. The sequenced sample was PBMCs from blood, obtained less than 6 days after vaccination. These receptors all stem from a man aged 50 to 59 who received an inactivated influenza vaccine.

The chain combines TRBV4-3 with TRBJ2-1, with D maybe TRBD2 (6 bases). From germline, CDR1 is LGHNA and CDR2 YSLEER. V lost 3 bases, J lost 10 bases, and 13 bases lay in between. The CDR3 consists of 13 residues. The CDR3 protein is CASSQVPGGEQFF. The CDR3 nucleotides are TGCGCCAGCAGCCAGGTCCCTGGGGGGGAGCAGTTCTTC.

The table lists this clonotype with a few counts. The rearrangement joins TRBV12-3 or TRBV12-4 to TRBJ2-2, with D perhaps matching TRBD1 (5 bases). V was clipped by 3 bases and J by 8 bases, with 10 bases between them. This CDR3 comprises 13 residues. Written as DNA, the CDR3 is TGTGCCAGCAGTTTTACTCGGACAGGGGAGCTGTTTTTT. Translation: CASSFTRTGELFF.

This clonotype has just one count. The chain employs TRBV28 and TRBJ2-7, with D perhaps assigned TRBD1 or TRBD2 (7 bases each). Trimming shortened V by 6 bases and J by 1 base, and 13 bases separated the two germline ends. This CDR3 has 14 amino acids. Germline-derived CDR1 and CDR2 are MDHEN and SYDVKM. CDR3 in DNA: TGTGCCAGCAGAAACAGGGGAGGGTCCTACGAGCAGTACTTC. Its protein product is CASRNRGGSYEQYF.